These T cell receptor beta chains were read from a single sample in a study of synovial regulatory T cells in juvenile arthritis. This table comes from immunoSEQ multiplex PCR, and its TCRdb copy is limited to in-frame clones, with some not included. This listing includes about 6,400 clones. Sequencing was done on a sample of Treg cells from blood. The receptors originated from a donor aged 2-30 years with juvenile idiopathic arthritis. Each CDR3 is given with its conserved first and last residue. Size values are once, few and many counts, or a class for expanded clones, and some rows have none.

j_call	v_call	clone_size	cdr3_aa
TRBJ1-1	TRBV5-1	NA	CASSPTGLLNTEAFF
TRBJ2-3	TRBV2	NA	CASSRDRGTDTQYF
TRBJ2-1	TRBV28	NA	CASRNPGLAGISNNEQFF
TRBJ2-1	TRBV9	NA	CASSLGEPYNEQFF
TRBJ1-1	TRBV7-9	NA	CASSLIVGTEAFF
TRBJ2-7	TRBV28	NA	CASSKYRGGSNYEQYF
TRBJ2-1	TRBV14	NA	CASSLFGGSYNEQFF
TRBJ2-3	TRBV7-8	NA	CASSVTPGHSADTQYF
TRBJ1-2	TRBV18	NA	CASSPVGQDYGYTF
TRBJ2-4	TRBV4-3	NA	CASSQGYLAGGTKNIQYF
TRBJ2-7	TRBV2	medium-sized	CASSDHGGTYEQYF
TRBJ2-6	TRBV18	NA	CASSQSSAGALISSGANVLTF